Below, 21 T cell receptor beta chains from the same sample are listed, as sequenced in a study of shared clonotypes between healthy human individuals. Clones were sequenced by immunoSEQ multiplex PCR, and TCRdb holds only the in-frame ones, with some missing. Here the sample spans around 990,000 clones, roughly 77% being singletons. The sample taken for sequencing was memory CD4+ T cells from PBMCs. The subset was: CD45RA-negative fraction. These receptors originate from a man between 18 and 29 years old in good health. Some clones in this sample may be carry-over from other donors' samples.

There are a few counts of this clone. This chain uses TRBV5-1 with TRBJ1-2; a possible D gene is TRBD1 (6 bases). The CDR3 sequence is 16 residues long. Germline CDR1 reads SGHRS; CDR2 reads YFSETQ. Deletions cut 6 bases from V and 2 bases from J, with 20 bases between. The CDR3 protein is CASTPAGGGKNYGYTF. The CDR3 DNA is TGCGCCAGCACCCCCGCGGGGGGCGGTAAGAACTATGGCTACACCTTC.

The chain uses TRBV7-9 and TRBJ2-3; TRBD2 aligns across 12 bases. Germline CDR1 reads SEHNR; CDR2 reads FQNEAQ (reference sequence). This CDR3 contains 16 residues. V dropped 3 bases and J dropped 2; count of bases not matched to a gene: 3. This CDR3 reads CASSFPSGRVTDTQYF. The CDR3, as DNA: TGTGCCAGCAGCTTCCCTAGCGGGAGGGTCACAGATACGCAGTATTTT.

V and J are TRBV18 and TRBJ2-1, with D possibly TRBD1 on 5 matching bases. With 5 bases removed from V and 6 bases from J, the gap between germline ends came to 17 bases. The CDR3 covers 15 residues. Germline CDR1 KGHSH, CDR2 LQKENI. The CDR3 protein is CASSLHPGSGNEQFF. In DNA, the CDR3 is TGTGCCAGCTCATTGCACCCAGGGTCTGGCAATGAGCAGTTCTTC. Full variable domain (rest looked up from reference TRBV18 and TRBJ2-1): NAGVMQNPRHLVRRRGQEARLRCSPMKGHSHVYWYRQLPEEGLKFMVYLQKENIIDESGMPKERFSAEFPKEGPSILRIQQVVRGDSAAYFCASSLHPGSGNEQFFGPGTRLTVL.

This clone has more than one count but fewer than ten. The gene calls are TRBV4-1 and TRBJ1-1; tentatively, D is TRBD1 (5 bases). The V end was cut by 4 bases, the J end by 1 base, with 16 bases between. Germline lookup yields CDR1 MGHRA and CDR2 YSYEKL. CDR3 length: 16 amino acids. This CDR3 is CASSPGAGMTNTEAFF. For the CDR3, the DNA is TGCGCCAGCAGCCCCGGGGCCGGGATGACGAACACTGAAGCTTTCTTT.

For this clone: Other DNA sequences in this sample translate to the same CDR3. J is TRBJ1-3 and V is TRBV7-9; a possible D gene is TRBD1 (5 bases). Germline assignment: CDR1 SEHNR and CDR2 FQNEAQ (reference sequence). The CDR3 is 13 residues long. V was cut by 5 bases and J by 2 bases, with 7 bases left in between. The CDR3 nucleotides are TGTGCCAGCAGCCCGGGACCTGGAAACACCATATATTTT. Translation gives CASSPGPGNTIYF.

The CDR3 DNA follows: TGTGCCAGTAGGGGTAGGGGGCTCCGAGAGACCCAGTACTTC. Residues: CASRGRGLRETQYF. This chain links TRBV19 with TRBJ2-5; 7 nucleotides match TRBD1. CDR3 length equals 14 residues. V lost 6 bases to trimming and J lost 4 bases; unmatched junction nucleotides: 8. Germline loops: CDR1 LNHDA, CDR2 SQIVND (reference sequence).

The J gene is TRBJ2-5, the V gene TRBV5-1, with D maybe TRBD2 (6 bases). V shed 4 bases and J shed 0 bases, with 13 bases lying between them. The germline V gene encodes CDR1 SGHRS and CDR2 YFSETQ. The CDR3 sequence is 15 residues long. As DNA, the CDR3 is TGCGCCAGCAGCCCCGGCGCGGGGAACCAAGAGACCCAGTACTTC. Encoded protein: CASSPGAGNQETQYF. Supplemented by reference TRBV5-1 and TRBJ2-5, the full variable domain reads KAGVTQTPRYLIKTRGQQVTLSCSPISGHRSVSWYQQTPGQGLQFLFEYFSETQRNKGNFPGRFSGRQFSNSRSEMNVSTLELGDSALYLCASSPGAGNQETQYFGPGTRLLVL.

The J gene is TRBJ2-5, the V gene TRBV28; 13 bases agree with TRBD2. Trimming cost V 3 bases and J 4 bases; bases outside gene matches: 11. This CDR3 has 18 amino acids. Per germline, CDR1 MDHEN and CDR2 SYDVKM. CDR3 protein: CASSFALPGTSGIETQYF. CDR3 bases: TGTGCCAGCAGTTTCGCCTTACCCGGGACTAGCGGGATAGAGACCCAGTACTTC.

This chain joins TRBV11-2 and TRBJ2-7; 8 bases match TRBD2. Germline V CDR1 and CDR2: SGHAT, FQNNGV. The CDR3 is 14 amino acids. Trimming cost V 4 bases and J 5 bases; bases outside gene matches: 7. The CDR3 sequence: CASSSGLENNEQYF. CDR3 nucleotide sequence: TGTGCCAGCAGCTCGGGACTAGAAAACAACGAGCAGTACTTC.

This chain uses TRBV10-3 with TRBJ2-3, with D unclear. V was pared by 0 bases and J by 5 bases, with 18 bases between. Germline assignment: CDR1 ENHRY and CDR2 SYGVKD. The CDR3 sequence is 17 residues long. The CDR3 DNA follows: TGTGCCATCAGTGAGTCGCCGGGCTCTCCTGCTGGAGATACGCAGTATTTT. It encodes CAISESPGSPAGDTQYF.

The chain recombines TRBV28 with TRBJ2-5, with D possibly being TRBD1 or TRBD2 (6 bases each). The CDR3 is made up of 14 amino acids. Germline V gene lookup returns CDR1 MDHEN and CDR2 SYDVKM. Trimming cost V 10 bases and J 5 bases, with 20 bases left between them. The CDR3 DNA reads as TGTGCCACCGGATCGATGGGGGGCGGGGAGACCCAGTACTTC. It specifies CATGSMGGGETQYF. The full variable domain, its missing parts supplied by reference TRBV28 and TRBJ2-5, is DVKVTQSSRYLVKRTGEKVFLECVQDMDHENMFWYRQDPGLGLRLIYFSYDVKMKEKGDIPEGYSVSREKKERFSLILESASTNQTSMYLCATGSMGGGETQYFGPGTRLLVL.

Comment on this clone: The same CDR3 arises from other DNA sequences in this sample as well. The J gene is TRBJ1-2, the V gene TRBV4-3; D may be TRBD1 (6 bases). The CDR3 spans 16 residues. V lost 0 bases, J lost 3 bases, and 14 bases lay in between. CDR1 and CDR2 from the germline V gene are LGHNA and YSLEER. CDR3: CASSQDWGGADYGYTF. The DNA for the CDR3 is TGCGCCAGCAGCCAAGATTGGGGGGGGGCCGACTATGGCTACACCTTC.

This clone came up a few times. V gene TRBV30 combines with J gene TRBJ1-1; D remains unclear. Trimming removed 2 bases at V and 4 bases at J, with 11 bases between. CDR3 length: 13 amino acids. CDR1 and CDR2 from the germline V gene are GTSNPN and SVGIG (reference sequence). The CDR3 DNA reads TGTGCCTGGAGTTGGATGGGAGGCACTGAAGCTTTCTTT. Translated, it gives CAWSWMGGTEAFF.

This rearrangement joins TRBV28 to TRBJ2-1; no firm D call. Trimming took 5 bases from V and 0 from J, leaving 17 bases between them. Germline-derived CDR1 and CDR2 are MDHEN and SYDVKM. CDR3 length equals 17 residues. The CDR3 here is CASSPGGQASSYNEQFF. CDR3 nucleotides: TGTGCCAGCAGTCCCGGTGGGCAGGCGAGCTCCTACAATGAGCAGTTCTTC. The complete variable domain, with remaining parts taken from reference TRBV28 and TRBJ2-1, reads DVKVTQSSRYLVKRTGEKVFLECVQDMDHENMFWYRQDPGLGLRLIYFSYDVKMKEKGDIPEGYSVSREKKERFSLILESASTNQTSMYLCASSPGGQASSYNEQFFGPGTRLTVL.

The chain carries TRBV14 and TRBJ2-1, with 9 bases identical to TRBD2. Germline CDR1 is SGHDN and CDR2 is FVKESK. This CDR3 spans 17 amino acids. Trimming removed 4 bases from V and 1 base from J; junction bases left unmatched: 8. The chain's CDR3 is CASSPLFLAGSYNEQFF. The CDR3 nucleotides read TGTGCCAGCAGCCCCCTCTTCCTAGCGGGATCCTACAATGAGCAGTTCTTC.

On this clone: This may arise from a read error, as a much more abundant clone is one base away. V usage is TRBV7-9 and J usage is TRBJ2-7; no clear D gene. Trimming shortened V by 5 bases and J by 4 bases, and 6 bases separated the two germline ends. CDR1 and CDR2 (germline): SEHNR, FQNEAQ (reference sequence). This CDR3 comprises 11 residues. CDR3 in DNA: TGTGCCAGCAGCCGAGCGTACGAGCAGTACTTC. Translating it yields CASSRAYEQYF.

Regarding this clone: The sample contains more than one DNA sequence encoding this CDR3. The V gene is TRBV6-5, the J gene TRBJ2-7; possibly TRBD2 for D (5 bases). The length of the CDR3 is 13 residues. Germline V CDR1 and CDR2: MNHEY, SVGAGI. The V end was cut by 5 bases, the J end by 6 bases, with 14 bases between. CDR3 nucleotide sequence: TGTGCCAGCAGTCTTCCGGAAGGAGGCGAGCAGTACTTC. This codes for CASSLPEGGEQYF.

The J gene is TRBJ1-3, the V gene TRBV7-9; no definite D call. Between the trimmed V and J ends, which lost 5 bases and 0 bases, there was a span of 11 bases. The CDR3 covers 15 residues. CDR1 is SEHNR and CDR2 is FQNEAQ in the germline V gene (reference sequence). CDR3 residues: CASSKSPLSGNTIYF. For the CDR3, the DNA is TGTGCCAGCAGCAAAAGTCCGCTCTCTGGAAACACCATATATTTT.

This clone was observed once. The gene calls are TRBV5-1 and TRBJ1-1; a weak D match, TRBD1 (5 bases). The germline V gene has CDR1 SGHRS and CDR2 YFSETQ. Trimming shortened V by 2 bases and J by 6 bases, and 14 bases separated the two germline ends. This CDR3 has 14 residues. Here the CDR3 DNA reads TGCGCCAGCAGCTTCAGTTTCGGGACGGCTGAAGCTTTCTTT. This codes for CASSFSFGTAEAFF. The entire variable domain, with the rest obtained from reference TRBV5-1 and TRBJ1-1, is as follows: KAGVTQTPRYLIKTRGQQVTLSCSPISGHRSVSWYQQTPGQGLQFLFEYFSETQRNKGNFPGRFSGRQFSNSRSEMNVSTLELGDSALYLCASSFSFGTAEAFFGQGTRLTVV.

This clone has a count of ten or more. CDR3 amino acids: CASSPNRGGNEKLFF. The CDR3 DNA is TGTGCCAGCAGTCCCAACAGGGGGGGCAATGAAAAACTGTTTTTT. The chain recombines TRBV28 with TRBJ1-4; 8 nucleotides match TRBD1. CDR1 is MDHEN and CDR2 is SYDVKM in the germline V gene. Unmatched junction bases numbered 7, after V lost 5 bases and J lost 5 bases. The CDR3 is 15 residues long.

This clone turned up a few times. This chain links TRBV18 with TRBJ2-1; D might be TRBD1 (5 bases). V was clipped by 5 bases and J by 7 bases, with 15 bases between them. Germline V CDR1 and CDR2: KGHSH, LQKENI. This CDR3 spans 14 amino acids. In nucleotides, the CDR3 is TGTGCCAGCTCAGGGGCAGGGCTGTTTAATGAGCAGTTCTTC. Amino acid sequence: CASSGAGLFNEQFF.